The entry that follows covers one T cell receptor beta chain sequence. No antigen is known for it. This CDR3 is built from 15 residues. Germline CDR1 reads MNHNS; CDR2 reads SASEGT. V was pared by 1 base and J by 4 bases, with 13 bases between. Surgeons resected thymus tissue during corrective heart surgery. Donor material was obtained from healthy Finnish infants undergoing corrective surgery for congenital heart defects. This specimen belongs to a study of human thymus T cells. Whole-study results and caveats: What related research reported was that thymic repertoires overlapped highly among unrelated individuals.

Measured with immunoSEQ multiplex PCR; TCRdb has only the in-frame clones, and not every one. This table has roughly 120,000 clones, around 95% appearing once. The chain uses TRBV6-1 and TRBJ1-2; D may be TRBD1 (5 bases). The clonotype was recovered from a boy under two years old with a congenital heart defect but otherwise immunologically healthy. Source material: thymus tissue. The CDR3 is CASSEGGDAFYGYTF. CDR3 bases: TGTGCCAGCAGTGAAGGAGGGGACGCATTCTATGGCTACACCTTC.